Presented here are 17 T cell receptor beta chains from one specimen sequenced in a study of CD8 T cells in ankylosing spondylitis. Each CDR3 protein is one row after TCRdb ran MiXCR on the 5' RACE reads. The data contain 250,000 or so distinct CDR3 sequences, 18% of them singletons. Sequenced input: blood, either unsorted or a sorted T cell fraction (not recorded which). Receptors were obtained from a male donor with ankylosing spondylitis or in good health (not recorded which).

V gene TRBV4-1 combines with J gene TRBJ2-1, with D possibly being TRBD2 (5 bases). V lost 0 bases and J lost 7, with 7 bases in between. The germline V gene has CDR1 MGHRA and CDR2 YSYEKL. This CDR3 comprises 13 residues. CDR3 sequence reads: CASSQERGNEQFF. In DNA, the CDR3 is TGCGCCAGCAGCCAAGAACGCGGGAATGAGCAGTTCTTC.

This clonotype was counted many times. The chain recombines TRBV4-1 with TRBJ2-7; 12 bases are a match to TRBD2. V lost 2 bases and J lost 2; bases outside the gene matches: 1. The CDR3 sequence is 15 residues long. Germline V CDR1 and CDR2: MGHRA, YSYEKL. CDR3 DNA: TGCGCCAGCAGCCAACTAGCGGGAGGGCCCTACGAGCAGTACTTC. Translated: CASSQLAGGPYEQYF.

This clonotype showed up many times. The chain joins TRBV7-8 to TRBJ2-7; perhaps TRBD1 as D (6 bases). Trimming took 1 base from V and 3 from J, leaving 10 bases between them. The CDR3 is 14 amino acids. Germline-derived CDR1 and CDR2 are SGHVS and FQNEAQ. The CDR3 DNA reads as TGTGCCAGCAGCTTAGACAGGGCCCTCTACGAGCAGTACTTC. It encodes CASSLDRALYEQYF. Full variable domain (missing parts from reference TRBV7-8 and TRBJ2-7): GAGVSQSPRYKVAKRGQDVALRCDPISGHVSLFWYQQALGQGPEFLTYFQNEAQLDKSGLPSDRFFAERPEGSVSTLKIQRTQQEDSAVYLCASSLDRALYEQYFGPGTRLTVT.

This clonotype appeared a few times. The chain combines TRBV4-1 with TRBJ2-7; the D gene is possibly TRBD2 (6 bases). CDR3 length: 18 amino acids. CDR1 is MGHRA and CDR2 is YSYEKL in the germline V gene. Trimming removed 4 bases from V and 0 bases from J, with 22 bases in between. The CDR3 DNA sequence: TGCGCCAGCAGCCCCCCGGGCGGCCTAGCGCCCGACTCCTACGAGCAGTACTTC. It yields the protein CASSPPGGLAPDSYEQYF.

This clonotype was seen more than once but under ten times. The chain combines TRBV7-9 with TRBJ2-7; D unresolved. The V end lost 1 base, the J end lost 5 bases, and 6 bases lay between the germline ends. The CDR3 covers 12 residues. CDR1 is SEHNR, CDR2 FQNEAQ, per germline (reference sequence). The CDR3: CASSLGPHEQYF. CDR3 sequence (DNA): TGTGCCAGCAGCTTAGGCCCCCACGAGCAGTACTTC.

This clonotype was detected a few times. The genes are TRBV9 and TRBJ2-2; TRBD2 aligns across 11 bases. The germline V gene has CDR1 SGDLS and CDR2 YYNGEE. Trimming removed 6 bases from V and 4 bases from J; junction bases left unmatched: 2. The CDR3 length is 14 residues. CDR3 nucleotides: TGTGCCAGCAAAGGGACTAGCGGCACCGGGGAGCTGTTTTTT. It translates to CASKGTSGTGELFF.

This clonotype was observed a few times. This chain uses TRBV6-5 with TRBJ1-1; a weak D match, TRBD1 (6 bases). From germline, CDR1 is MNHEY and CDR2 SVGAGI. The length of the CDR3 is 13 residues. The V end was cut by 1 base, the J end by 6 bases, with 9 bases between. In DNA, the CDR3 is TGTGCCAGCAGTTACTTCAGGGGCCCTGAAGCTTTCTTT. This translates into CASSYFRGPEAFF.

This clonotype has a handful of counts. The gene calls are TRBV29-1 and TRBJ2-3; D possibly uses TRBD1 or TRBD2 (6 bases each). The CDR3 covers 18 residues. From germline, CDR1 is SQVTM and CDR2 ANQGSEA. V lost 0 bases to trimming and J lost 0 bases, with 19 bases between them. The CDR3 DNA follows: TGCAGCGTTGAAGATCCTGGGGCCGAGGGGGGTAGCACAGATACGCAGTATTTT. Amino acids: CSVEDPGAEGGSTDTQYF.

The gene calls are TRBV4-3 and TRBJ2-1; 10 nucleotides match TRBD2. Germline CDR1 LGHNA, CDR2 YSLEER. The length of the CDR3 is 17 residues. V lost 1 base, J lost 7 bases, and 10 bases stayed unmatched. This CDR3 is CASSQVRAGGPYNEQFF. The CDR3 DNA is TGCGCCAGCAGCCAAGTCAGAGCGGGAGGGCCGTATAATGAGCAGTTCTTC.

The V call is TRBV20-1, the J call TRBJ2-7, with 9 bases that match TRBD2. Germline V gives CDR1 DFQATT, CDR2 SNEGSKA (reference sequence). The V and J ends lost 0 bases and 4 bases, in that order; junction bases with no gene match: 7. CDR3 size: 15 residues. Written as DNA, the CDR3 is TGCAGTGCTAGAGACGTGGTAGCGGGAGAATACGAGCAGTACTTC. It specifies CSARDVVAGEYEQYF.

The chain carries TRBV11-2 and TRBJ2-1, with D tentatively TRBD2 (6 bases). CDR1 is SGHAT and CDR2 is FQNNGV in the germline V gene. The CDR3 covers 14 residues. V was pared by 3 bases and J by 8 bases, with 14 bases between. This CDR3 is CASSFFSGLYEQFF. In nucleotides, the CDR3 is TGTGCCAGCAGCTTCTTTAGCGGTTTGTATGAGCAGTTCTTC.

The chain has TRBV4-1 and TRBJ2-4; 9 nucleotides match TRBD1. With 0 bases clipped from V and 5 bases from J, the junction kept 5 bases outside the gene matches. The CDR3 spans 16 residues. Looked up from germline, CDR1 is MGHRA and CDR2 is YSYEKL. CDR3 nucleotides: TGCGCCAGCAGCCAAGATGGGCGGGACAGGGAAAACATTCAGTACTTC. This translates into CASSQDGRDRENIQYF.

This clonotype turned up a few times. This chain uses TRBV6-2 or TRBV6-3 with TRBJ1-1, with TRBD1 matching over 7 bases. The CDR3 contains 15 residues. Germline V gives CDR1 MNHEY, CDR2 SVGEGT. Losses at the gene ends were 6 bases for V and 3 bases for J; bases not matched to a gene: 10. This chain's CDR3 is CASSHRGPLDTEAFF. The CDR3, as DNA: TGTGCCAGCAGCCACAGGGGCCCCTTGGACACTGAAGCTTTCTTT.

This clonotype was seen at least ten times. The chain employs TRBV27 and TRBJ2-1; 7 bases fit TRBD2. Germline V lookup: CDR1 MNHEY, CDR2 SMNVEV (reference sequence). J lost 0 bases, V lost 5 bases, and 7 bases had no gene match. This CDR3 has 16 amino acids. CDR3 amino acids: CASSLGGVTSYNEQFF. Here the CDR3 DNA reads TGTGCCAGCAGTCTGGGGGGGGTAACCTCCTACAATGAGCAGTTCTTC.

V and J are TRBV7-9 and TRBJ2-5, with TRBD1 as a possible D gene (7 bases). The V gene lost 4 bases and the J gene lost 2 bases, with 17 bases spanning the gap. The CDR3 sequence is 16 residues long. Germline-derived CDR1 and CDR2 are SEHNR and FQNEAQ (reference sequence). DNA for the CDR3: TGTGCCAGCAGCTCCGGGGGCCTGGGACAGCAAGAGACCCAGTACTTC. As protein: CASSSGGLGQQETQYF.

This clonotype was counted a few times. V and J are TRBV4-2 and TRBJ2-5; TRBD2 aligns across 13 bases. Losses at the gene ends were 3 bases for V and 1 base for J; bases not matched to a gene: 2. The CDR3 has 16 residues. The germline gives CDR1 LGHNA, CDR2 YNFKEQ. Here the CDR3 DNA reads TGTGCCAGCAGCCAGACTAGCGGGAGGCCCCAAGAGACCCAGTACTTC. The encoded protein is CASSQTSGRPQETQYF.

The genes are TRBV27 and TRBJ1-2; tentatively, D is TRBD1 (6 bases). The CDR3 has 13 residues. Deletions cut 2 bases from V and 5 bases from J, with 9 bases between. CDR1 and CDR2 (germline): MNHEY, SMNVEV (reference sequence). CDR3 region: CASSLQGHYGYTF. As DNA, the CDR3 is TGTGCCAGCAGTTTACAGGGACATTATGGCTACACCTTC.